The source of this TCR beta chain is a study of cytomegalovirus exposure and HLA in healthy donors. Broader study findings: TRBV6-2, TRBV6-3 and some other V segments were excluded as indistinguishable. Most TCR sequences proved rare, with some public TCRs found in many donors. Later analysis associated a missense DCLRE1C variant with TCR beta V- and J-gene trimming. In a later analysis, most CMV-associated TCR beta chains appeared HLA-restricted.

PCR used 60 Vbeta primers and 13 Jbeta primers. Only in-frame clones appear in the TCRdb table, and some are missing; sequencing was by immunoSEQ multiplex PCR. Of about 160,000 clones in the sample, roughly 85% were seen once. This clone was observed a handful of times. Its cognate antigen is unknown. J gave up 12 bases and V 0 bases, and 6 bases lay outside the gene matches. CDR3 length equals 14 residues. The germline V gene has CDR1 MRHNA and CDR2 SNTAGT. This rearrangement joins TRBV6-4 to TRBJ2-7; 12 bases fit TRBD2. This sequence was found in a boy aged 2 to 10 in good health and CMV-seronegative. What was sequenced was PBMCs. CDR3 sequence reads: CASSDSTSGSPLYF. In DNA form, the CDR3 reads TGTGCCAGCAGTGACTCGACTAGCGGGAGTCCGCTGTACTTC.